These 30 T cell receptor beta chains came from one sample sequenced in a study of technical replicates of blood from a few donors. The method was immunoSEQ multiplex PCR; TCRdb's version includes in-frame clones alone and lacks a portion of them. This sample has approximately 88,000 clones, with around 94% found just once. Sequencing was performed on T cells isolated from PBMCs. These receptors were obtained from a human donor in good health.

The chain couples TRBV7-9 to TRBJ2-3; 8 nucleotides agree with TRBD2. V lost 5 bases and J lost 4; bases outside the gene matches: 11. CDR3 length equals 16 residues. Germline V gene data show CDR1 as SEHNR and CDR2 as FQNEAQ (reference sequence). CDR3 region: CASSPGRGARADTQYF. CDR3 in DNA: TGTGCCAGCAGCCCCGGGCGGGGGGCAAGGGCAGATACGCAGTATTTT. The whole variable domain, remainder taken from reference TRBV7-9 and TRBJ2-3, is DTGVSQNPRHKITKRGQNVTFRCDPISEHNRLYWYRQTLGQGPEFLTYFQNEAQLEKSRLLSDRFSAERPKGSFSTLEIQRTEQGDSAMYLCASSPGRGARADTQYFGPGTRLTVL.

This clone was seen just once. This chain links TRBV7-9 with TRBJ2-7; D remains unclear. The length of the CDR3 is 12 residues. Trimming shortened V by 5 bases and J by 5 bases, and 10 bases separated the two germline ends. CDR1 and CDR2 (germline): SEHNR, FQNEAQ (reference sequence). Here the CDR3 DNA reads TGTGCCAGCAGCGCTCAACGGGACGAGCAGTACTTC. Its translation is CASSAQRDEQYF.

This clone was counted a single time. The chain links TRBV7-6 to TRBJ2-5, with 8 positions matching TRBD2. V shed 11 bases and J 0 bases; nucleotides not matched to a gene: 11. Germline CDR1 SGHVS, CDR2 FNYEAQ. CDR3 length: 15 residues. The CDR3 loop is CASRSAAGDQETQYF. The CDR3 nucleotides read TGTGCCTCCCGGAGTGCAGCGGGAGACCAAGAGACCCAGTACTTC.

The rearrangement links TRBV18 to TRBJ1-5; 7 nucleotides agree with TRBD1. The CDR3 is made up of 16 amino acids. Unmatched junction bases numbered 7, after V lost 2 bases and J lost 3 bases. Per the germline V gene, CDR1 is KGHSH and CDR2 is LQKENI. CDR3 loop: CASSPFETGSNQPQHF. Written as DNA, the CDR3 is TGTGCCAGCTCACCATTCGAGACAGGGTCCAATCAGCCCCAGCATTTT.

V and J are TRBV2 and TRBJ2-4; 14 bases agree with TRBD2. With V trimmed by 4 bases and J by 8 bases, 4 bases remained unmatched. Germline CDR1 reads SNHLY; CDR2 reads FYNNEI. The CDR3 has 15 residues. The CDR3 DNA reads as TGTGCCAGCAGTGCGGGACTAGCGGGAGAGGACATTCAGTACTTC. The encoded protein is CASSAGLAGEDIQYF.

The CDR3 region is CASSPPKTGAAYEQYF. The CDR3 DNA follows: TGTGCCAGCTCACCCCCGAAGACAGGGGCGGCCTACGAGCAGTACTTC. The V and J genes are TRBV18 and TRBJ2-7, with 8 bases aligning to TRBD1. The length of the CDR3 is 16 residues. J was trimmed by 2 bases and V by 3 bases; bases with no gene match: 9. Germline values: CDR1 KGHSH, CDR2 LQKENI.

The CDR3 DNA follows: TGTGCCAGCAGCCCTTACAGGGACACTCAGCCCCAGCATTTT. It encodes CASSPYRDTQPQHF. The rearrangement uses TRBV7-8 and TRBJ1-5, with a possible D match to TRBD1 (6 bases). The V gene lost 5 bases and the J gene lost 6 bases, with 14 bases spanning the gap. This CDR3 contains 14 residues. CDR1 is SGHVS and CDR2 is FQNEAQ in the germline V gene. The entire variable domain, with the rest obtained from reference TRBV7-8 and TRBJ1-5, is as follows: GAGVSQSPRYKVAKRGQDVALRCDPISGHVSLFWYQQALGQGPEFLTYFQNEAQLDKSGLPSDRFFAERPEGSVSTLKIQRTQQEDSAVYLCASSPYRDTQPQHFGDGTRLSIL.

In DNA form, the CDR3 reads TGTGCCAGCAGTGAATGGGAGGGGGTTCAAGAGACCCAGTACTTC. Protein: CASSEWEGVQETQYF. This chain uses TRBV6-1 with TRBJ2-5; D perhaps matches TRBD2 (7 bases). Per germline, CDR1 MNHNS and CDR2 SASEGT. This CDR3 spans 15 amino acids. Deletions cut 2 bases from V and 2 bases from J, with 12 bases between.

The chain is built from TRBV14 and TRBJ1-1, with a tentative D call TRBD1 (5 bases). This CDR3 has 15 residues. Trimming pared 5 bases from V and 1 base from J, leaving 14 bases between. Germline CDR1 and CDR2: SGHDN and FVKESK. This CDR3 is CASSDRFPKNTEAFF. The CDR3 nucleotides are TGTGCCAGCAGCGACAGATTTCCTAAGAACACTGAAGCTTTCTTT.

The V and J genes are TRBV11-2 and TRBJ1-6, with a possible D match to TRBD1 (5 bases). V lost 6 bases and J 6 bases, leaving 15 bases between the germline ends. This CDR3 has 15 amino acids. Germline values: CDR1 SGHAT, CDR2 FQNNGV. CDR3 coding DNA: TGTGCCAGCAGGGTCTGGAGGGGAAGTAATTCACCCCTCCACTTT. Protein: CASRVWRGSNSPLHF. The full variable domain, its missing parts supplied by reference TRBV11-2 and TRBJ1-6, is EAGVAQSPRYKIIEKRQSVAFWCNPISGHATLYWYQQILGQGPKLLIQFQNNGVVDDSQLPKDRFSAERLKGVDSTLKIQPAKLEDSAVYLCASRVWRGSNSPLHFGNGTRLTVT.

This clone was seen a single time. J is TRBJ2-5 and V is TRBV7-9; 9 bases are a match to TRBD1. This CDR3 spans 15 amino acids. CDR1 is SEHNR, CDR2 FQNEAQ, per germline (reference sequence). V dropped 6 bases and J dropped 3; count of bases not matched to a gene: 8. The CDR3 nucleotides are TGTGCCAGCAGACGGACAGGGGCGATGGAAGAGACCCAGTACTTC. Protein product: CASRRTGAMEETQYF.

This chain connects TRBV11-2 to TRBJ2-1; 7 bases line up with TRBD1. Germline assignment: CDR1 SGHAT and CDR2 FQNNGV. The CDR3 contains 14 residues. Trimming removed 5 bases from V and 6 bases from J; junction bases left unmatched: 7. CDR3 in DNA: TGTGCCAGCAGCCCGCAGACAGGGAGCAATGAGCAGTTCTTC. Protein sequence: CASSPQTGSNEQFF.

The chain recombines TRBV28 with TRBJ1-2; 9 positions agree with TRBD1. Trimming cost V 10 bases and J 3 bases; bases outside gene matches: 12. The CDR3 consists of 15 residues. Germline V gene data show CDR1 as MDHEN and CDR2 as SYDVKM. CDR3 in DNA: TGTGCCACCTTACAGGGGGCGATACTATACTATGGCTACACCTTC. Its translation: CATLQGAILYYGYTF.

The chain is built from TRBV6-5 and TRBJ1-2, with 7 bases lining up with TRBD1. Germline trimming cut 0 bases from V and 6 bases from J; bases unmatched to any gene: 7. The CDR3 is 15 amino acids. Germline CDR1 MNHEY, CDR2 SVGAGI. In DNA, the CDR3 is TGTGCCAGCAGTTACTCGTCGGACAGGTCGAATGGCTACACCTTC. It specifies CASSYSSDRSNGYTF.

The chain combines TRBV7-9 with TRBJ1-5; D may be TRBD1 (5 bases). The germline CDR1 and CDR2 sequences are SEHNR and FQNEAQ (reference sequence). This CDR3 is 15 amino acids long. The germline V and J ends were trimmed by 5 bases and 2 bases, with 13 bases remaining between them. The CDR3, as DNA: TGTGCCAGCAGCCCCATGTCGGGGGGCAATCAGCCCCAGCATTTT. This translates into CASSPMSGGNQPQHF.

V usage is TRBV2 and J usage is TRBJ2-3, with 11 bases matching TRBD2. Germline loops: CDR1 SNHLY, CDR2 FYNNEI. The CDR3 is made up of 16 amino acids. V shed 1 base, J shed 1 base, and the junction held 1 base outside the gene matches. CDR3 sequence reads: CASSEELAGGTDTQYF. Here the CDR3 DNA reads TGTGCCAGCAGTGAAGAACTAGCGGGGGGCACAGATACGCAGTATTTT. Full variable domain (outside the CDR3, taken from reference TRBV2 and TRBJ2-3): EPEVTQTPSHQVTQMGQEVILRCVPISNHLYFYWYRQILGQKVEFLVSFYNNEISEKSEIFDDQFSVERPDGSNFTLKIRSTKLEDSAMYFCASSEELAGGTDTQYFGPGTRLTVL.

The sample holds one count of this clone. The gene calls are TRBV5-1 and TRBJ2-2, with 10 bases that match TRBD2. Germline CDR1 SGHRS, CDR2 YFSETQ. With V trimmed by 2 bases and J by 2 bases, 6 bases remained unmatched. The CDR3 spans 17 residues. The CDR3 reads CASSLPGLASNTGELFF. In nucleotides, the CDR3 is TGCGCCAGCAGCTTACCGGGACTAGCGTCTAACACCGGGGAGCTGTTTTTT.

DNA for the CDR3: TGCGCCAGCAGCATTAGCGGGAACCTCTACGAGCAGTACTTC. Protein product: CASSISGNLYEQYF. This rearrangement joins TRBV5-1 to TRBJ2-7; 8 nucleotides line up with TRBD2. The CDR3 is made up of 14 amino acids. Germline V lookup: CDR1 SGHRS, CDR2 YFSETQ. Losses at the gene ends were 4 bases for V and 3 bases for J; bases not matched to a gene: 6.

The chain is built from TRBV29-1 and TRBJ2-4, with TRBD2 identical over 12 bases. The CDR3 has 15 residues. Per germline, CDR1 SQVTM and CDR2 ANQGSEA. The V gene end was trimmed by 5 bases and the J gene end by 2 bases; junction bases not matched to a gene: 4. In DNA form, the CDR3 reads TGCAGCGTTTCTAGCGGGGGGGGGACCAAAAACATTCAGTACTTC. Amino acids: CSVSSGGGTKNIQYF.

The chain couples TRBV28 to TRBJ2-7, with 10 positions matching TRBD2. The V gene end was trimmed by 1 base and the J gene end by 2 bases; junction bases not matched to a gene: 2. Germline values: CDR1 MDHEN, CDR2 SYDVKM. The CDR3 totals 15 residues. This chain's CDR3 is CASSLSSGGTYEQYF. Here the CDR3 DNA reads TGTGCCAGCAGTTTATCTAGCGGGGGAACCTACGAGCAGTACTTC.

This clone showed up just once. The CDR3 region is CASSPVGGAPYEQYF. CDR3 DNA: TGCGCCAGCAGCCCTGTAGGGGGAGCGCCGTACGAGCAGTACTTC. The J gene is TRBJ2-7, the V gene TRBV5-1; tentatively, D is TRBD1 (6 bases). The CDR3 covers 15 residues. The germline V gene encodes CDR1 SGHRS and CDR2 YFSETQ. V was shortened by 4 bases and J by 4 bases, with 18 bases between the two germline ends.

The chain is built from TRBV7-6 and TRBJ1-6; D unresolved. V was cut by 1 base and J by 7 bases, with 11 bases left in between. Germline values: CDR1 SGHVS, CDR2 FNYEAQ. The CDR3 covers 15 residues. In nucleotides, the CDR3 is TGTGCCAGCAGCTTAGGGGAGGGTAGGAATTCACCCCTCCACTTT. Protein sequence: CASSLGEGRNSPLHF.

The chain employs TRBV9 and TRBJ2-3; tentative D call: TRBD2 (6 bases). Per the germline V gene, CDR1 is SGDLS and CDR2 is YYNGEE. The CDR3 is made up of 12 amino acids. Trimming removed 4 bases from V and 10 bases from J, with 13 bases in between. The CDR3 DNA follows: TGTGCCAGCAGCCTCTCCGGGGAGGCGCAGTATTTT. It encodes CASSLSGEAQYF.

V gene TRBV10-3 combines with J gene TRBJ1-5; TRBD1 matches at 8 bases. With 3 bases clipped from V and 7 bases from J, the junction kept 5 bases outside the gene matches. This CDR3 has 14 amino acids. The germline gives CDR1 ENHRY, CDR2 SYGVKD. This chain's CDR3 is CAISDLTGEQPQHF. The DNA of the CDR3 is TGTGCCATCAGTGATCTGACAGGGGAACAGCCCCAGCATTTT.

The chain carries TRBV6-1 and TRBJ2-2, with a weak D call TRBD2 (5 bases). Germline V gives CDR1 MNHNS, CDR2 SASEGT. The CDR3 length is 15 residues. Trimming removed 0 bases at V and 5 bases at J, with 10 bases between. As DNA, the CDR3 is TGTGCCAGCAGTGAAGCCGGGGTGGGTACCGGGGAGCTGTTTTTT. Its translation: CASSEAGVGTGELFF.

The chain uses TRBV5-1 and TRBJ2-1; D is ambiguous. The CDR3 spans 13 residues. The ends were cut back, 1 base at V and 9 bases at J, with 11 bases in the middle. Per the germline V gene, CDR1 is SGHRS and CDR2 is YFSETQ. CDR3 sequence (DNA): TGCGCCAGCAGCTTGTCGGCGGTACGTGAGCAGTTCTTC. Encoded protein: CASSLSAVREQFF.

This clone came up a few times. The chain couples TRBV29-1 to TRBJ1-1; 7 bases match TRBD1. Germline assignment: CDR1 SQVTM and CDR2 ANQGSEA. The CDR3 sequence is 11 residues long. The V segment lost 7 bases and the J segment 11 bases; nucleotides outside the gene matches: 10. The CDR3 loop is CSDEKTGWAFF. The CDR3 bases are TGCAGCGACGAGAAGACAGGGTGGGCTTTCTTT. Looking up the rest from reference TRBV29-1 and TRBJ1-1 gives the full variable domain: SAVISQKPSRDICQRGTSLTIQCQVDSQVTMMFWYRQQPGQSLTLIATANQGSEATYESGFVIDKFPISRPNLTFSTLTVSNMSPEDSSIYLCSDEKTGWAFFGQGTRLTVV.

CDR3 residues: CASSPVPAGLINEQFF. The CDR3 DNA follows: TGTGCCAGCAGCCCAGTACCGGCGGGACTTATCAATGAGCAGTTCTTC. The chain is built from TRBV7-8 and TRBJ2-1; a weak D match, TRBD2 (6 bases). Germline values: CDR1 SGHVS, CDR2 FQNEAQ. Deletions cut 5 bases from V and 6 bases from J, with 20 bases between. There are 16 residues in the CDR3.

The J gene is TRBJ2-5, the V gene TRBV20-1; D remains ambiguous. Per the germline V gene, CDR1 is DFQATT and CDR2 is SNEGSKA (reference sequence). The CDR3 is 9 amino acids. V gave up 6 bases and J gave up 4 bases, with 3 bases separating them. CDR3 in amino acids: CSAGETQYF. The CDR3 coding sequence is TGCAGTGCCGGAGAGACCCAGTACTTC.

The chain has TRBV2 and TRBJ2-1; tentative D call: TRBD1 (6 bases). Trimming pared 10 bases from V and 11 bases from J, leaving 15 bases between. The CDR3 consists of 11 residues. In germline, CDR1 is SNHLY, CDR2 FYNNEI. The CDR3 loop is CATGDGGQQFF. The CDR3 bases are TGTGCCACAGGGGACGGCGGGCAGCAGTTCTTC. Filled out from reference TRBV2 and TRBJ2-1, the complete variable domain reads EPEVTQTPSHQVTQMGQEVILRCVPISNHLYFYWYRQILGQKVEFLVSFYNNEISEKSEIFDDQFSVERPDGSNFTLKIRSTKLEDSAMYFCATGDGGQQFFGPGTRLTVL.